The 32 T cell receptor beta chains below were found in one sample sequenced in a study of response to subunit inactivated influenza vaccine (dated by TCRdb to the late 2010s). Library method: RT-PCR. The data were produced on an Illumina HiSeq 2500. Using fastp at Q25 and MiXCR, TCRdb reprocessed the public reads and kept productive beta chains. CDR3 protein duplicates are merged, each entry listing the most common genes and DNA. Across this sample there are just under 550,000 distinct CDR3 sequences, with under 25% seen only once. Approximately 3% of the sample rests with the top ten. This same sample was also taken into another study, of T cells expressing NK-cell markers. As the second paper documents: The TCR beta cDNA libraries were made using 5'RACE template switching, a step that added both a universal primer site and unique molecular identifiers.

Sequencing used CD4+ T cells sorted from PBMCs, obtained 11 to 12 days after vaccination. The source is a man aged 50 or older who received an inactivated influenza vaccine. Donor details come from another sample of the same person, matched by shared clones.

This clonotype was seen ten or more times. The V gene is TRBV4-2, the J gene TRBJ2-3, with unresolved D. The V gene lost 1 base and the J gene lost 6 bases, with 11 bases spanning the gap. Germline lookup yields CDR1 LGHNA and CDR2 YNFKEQ. The CDR3 sequence is 14 residues long. As DNA, the CDR3 is TGTGCCAGCAGCCAAGGGGCCTCCCTCGATACGCAGTATTTT. As protein: CASSQGASLDTQYF.

The chain couples TRBV28 to TRBJ2-7; D possibly corresponds to TRBD1 (6 bases). V lost 6 bases to trimming and J lost 5 bases, with 8 bases between them. The CDR3 is 11 amino acids. Germline loops: CDR1 MDHEN, CDR2 SYDVKM. The DNA for the CDR3 is TGTGCCAGCAGACGGACAGACGAGCAGTACTTC. Its translation: CASRRTDEQYF.

V usage is TRBV10-1 and J usage is TRBJ2-7; perhaps TRBD1 as D (6 bases). Trimming cost V 11 bases and J 6 bases, with 20 bases left between them. Germline lookup yields CDR1 WNHNN and CDR2 SYGVQD (reference sequence). The length of the CDR3 is 13 residues. For the CDR3, the DNA is TGCGCCGGGGGAGAGGACAGACACCTCGAGCAGTACTTC. Amino acids: CAGGEDRHLEQYF.

In nucleotides, the CDR3 is TGTGCCATCAAGGCCGGCCCCTACGAGCAGTACTTC. Translating it yields CAIKAGPYEQYF. The rearrangement uses TRBV10-3 and TRBJ2-7; the D is unclear. This CDR3 comprises 12 residues. Germline V lookup: CDR1 ENHRY, CDR2 SYGVKD. Between the trimmed V and J ends, which lost 7 bases and 2 bases, there was a span of 9 bases.

This clonotype was seen a handful of times. The rearrangement joins TRBV6-1 to TRBJ2-7, with a tentative D call TRBD2 (5 bases). The V and J ends lost 8 bases and 1 base respectively, with 12 bases between them. CDR3 length equals 13 residues. CDR1 is MNHNS, CDR2 SASEGT, per germline. In DNA form, the CDR3 reads TGTGCCAGCGCGACGAGGGAGTCCTACGAGCAGTACTTC. It translates to CASATRESYEQYF.

The rearrangement uses TRBV2 and TRBJ2-1; 11 bases agree with TRBD2. V gave up 4 bases and J gave up 9 bases; unmatched junction bases: 5. Germline V lookup: CDR1 SNHLY, CDR2 FYNNEI. The CDR3 runs 14 residues. The CDR3 nucleotides are TGTGCCAGCAGTGTCCTAGCGGGGGGAGGTGAGCAGTTCTTC. Protein product: CASSVLAGGGEQFF.

The rearrangement links TRBV7-2 to TRBJ2-5, with 9 bases lining up with TRBD1. V was clipped by 0 bases and J by 5 bases; unmatched bases: 7. Germline V gene lookup returns CDR1 SGHTA and CDR2 FQGNSA. The CDR3 has 16 residues. DNA for the CDR3: TGTGCCAGCAGCTTAGCAACCACAGGGGGCGTGGAGACCCAGTACTTC. Translating it yields CASSLATTGGVETQYF.

A word on this clonotype: One end of the junction fails to match germline, which may point to a read error. The rearrangement uses TRBV20-1 and TRBJ2-7; 7 bases are a match to TRBD2. CDR3 length equals 16 residues. Germline CDR1 DFQATT, CDR2 SNEGSKA (reference sequence). The CDR3 is CCARMGGRPGYYEQYF. The DNA of the CDR3 is TGCTGTGCTAGAATGGGAGGGCGGCCGGGGTACTACGAGCAGTACTTC.

This rearrangement joins TRBV20-1 to TRBJ2-3; D uncertain. This CDR3 region has 12 residues. CDR1 is DFQATT and CDR2 is SNEGSKA in the germline V gene (reference sequence). V was cut by 3 bases and J by 4 bases, with 8 bases left in between. CDR3: CSARGHPDTQYF. The DNA of the CDR3 is TGCAGTGCTAGGGGCCACCCAGATACGCAGTATTTT.

The gene calls are TRBV5-1 and TRBJ2-2; a weak D match, TRBD2 (6 bases). CDR1 and CDR2 (germline): SGHRS, YFSETQ. V lost 4 bases and J lost 5, with 18 bases in between. The CDR3 is made up of 16 amino acids. Written as DNA, the CDR3 is TGCGCCAGCAGCCCAAGGCGGGGCGGTGGGACCGGGGAGCTGTTTTTT. Its translation is CASSPRRGGGTGELFF.

This chain uses TRBV29-1 with TRBJ2-7; weak D call: TRBD1 (5 bases). Trimming removed 8 bases at V and 2 bases at J, with 16 bases between. The CDR3 runs 13 residues. Germline CDR1 SQVTM, CDR2 ANQGSEA. This chain's CDR3 is CSYIRASTYEQYF. The CDR3 DNA follows: TGCAGCTACATCAGGGCTTCTACCTACGAGCAGTACTTC.

This clonotype was seen a handful of times. The chain has TRBV28 and TRBJ2-5; D assignment may be TRBD1 or TRBD2 (5 bases each). Trimming pared 8 bases from V and 5 bases from J, leaving 15 bases between. CDR3 length: 13 residues. CDR1 and CDR2 (germline): MDHEN, SYDVKM. The CDR3 spells CASRTSGTETQYF. Here the CDR3 DNA reads TGTGCCAGCCGTACCTCCGGGACGGAGACCCAGTACTTC.

This chain joins TRBV15 and TRBJ2-1; a weak D match, TRBD2 (5 bases). Trimming took 6 bases from V and 12 from J, leaving 24 bases between them. CDR1 is LNHNV and CDR2 is YYDKDF in the germline V gene (reference sequence). The CDR3 totals 15 residues. The CDR3 loop is CATSWVLGSSESQFF. The CDR3 nucleotides read TGTGCCACCAGTTGGGTTTTGGGGAGTTCCGAATCGCAGTTCTTC.

In this sample, this clonotype turned up many times. As DNA, the CDR3 is TGCGCCAGCAGCTCGATAACAGGGGACGGAAACATTCAGTACTTC. It translates to CASSSITGDGNIQYF. This chain uses TRBV5-1 with TRBJ2-4; 7 bases fit TRBD1. The trim removed 3 bases at V and 6 bases at J, leaving 9 bases unmatched. This CDR3 comprises 15 residues. Germline lookup yields CDR1 SGHRS and CDR2 YFSETQ.

This clonotype was counted many times. The rearrangement joins TRBV28 to TRBJ2-5; D may match TRBD1 or TRBD2 (6 bases each). V was trimmed by 2 bases and J by 5 bases, leaving 18 bases between them. This CDR3 is built from 16 residues. In germline, CDR1 is MDHEN, CDR2 SYDVKM. Written as DNA, the CDR3 is TGTGCCAGCAGTTTAGTCCCTCGGGGGCCGGGGGAGACCCAGTACTTC. Amino acid sequence: CASSLVPRGPGETQYF.

This clonotype was detected a few times. The J gene is TRBJ1-1, the V gene TRBV7-2, with 8 nucleotides matching TRBD1. Germline V gene lookup returns CDR1 SGHTA and CDR2 FQGNSA. The J segment lost 4 bases and the V segment lost 5 bases, leaving 9 bases of the junction unmatched. CDR3 length: 15 residues. The CDR3 DNA reads TGTGCCAGCAGCCAGGTGGGACAGGTTGGCACTGAAGCTTTCTTT. This gives the protein CASSQVGQVGTEAFF.

The rearrangement joins TRBV12-3 or TRBV12-4 to TRBJ1-1; tentative D call: TRBD1 (6 bases). This CDR3 has 15 residues. Between the trimmed V and J ends, which lost 5 bases and 1 base, there was a span of 14 bases. The CDR3 sequence: CASSPIRGGNTEAFF. The CDR3 coding sequence is TGTGCCAGCAGTCCTATCCGAGGGGGGAACACTGAAGCTTTCTTT.

The V and J genes are TRBV10-3 and TRBJ2-7; no clear D gene. The V end lost 9 bases, the J end lost 0 bases, and 9 bases lay between the germline ends. The CDR3 is 12 residues long. From germline, CDR1 is ENHRY and CDR2 SYGVKD. The CDR3 bases are TGTGCCATAGCCTCCAGCTCCTACGAGCAGTACTTC. It yields the protein CAIASSSYEQYF.

This clonotype was observed a few times. V and J are TRBV5-1 and TRBJ1-4; D is unresolved. Germline CDR1 reads SGHRS; CDR2 reads YFSETQ. This CDR3 comprises 13 residues. V dropped 6 bases and J dropped 7 bases, with 13 bases sitting between them. CDR3 DNA sequence: TGCGCCAGCACCATACAACCCGGTGAAAAACTGTTTTTT. Amino acid sequence: CASTIQPGEKLFF. Using reference TRBV5-1 and TRBJ1-4 for the parts outside the CDR3, the full variable domain is KAGVTQTPRYLIKTRGQQVTLSCSPISGHRSVSWYQQTPGQGLQFLFEYFSETQRNKGNFPGRFSGRQFSNSRSEMNVSTLELGDSALYLCASTIQPGEKLFFGSGTQLSVL.

The chain joins TRBV5-1 to TRBJ2-2; 8 bases match TRBD1. Germline assignment: CDR1 SGHRS and CDR2 YFSETQ. CDR3 length: 15 amino acids. With V trimmed by 3 bases and J by 6 bases, 7 bases remained unmatched. The CDR3 nucleotides are TGCGCCAGCAGCTGGAGCGGACAGGGCGCCGGGGAGCTGTTTTTT. Translated: CASSWSGQGAGELFF.

This clonotype was observed a handful of times. V and J are TRBV7-9 and TRBJ1-1; possibly TRBD1 for D (6 bases). Germline V CDR1 and CDR2: SEHNR, FQNEAQ (reference sequence). The CDR3 is made up of 16 amino acids. Deletions cut 5 bases from V and 4 bases from J, with 20 bases between. The CDR3 sequence is CASSPGDGGGRTEAFF. In nucleotides, the CDR3 is TGTGCCAGCAGCCCTGGAGACGGTGGGGGGCGCACTGAAGCTTTCTTT.

The V gene is TRBV27, the J gene TRBJ2-5, with D possibly being TRBD1 (6 bases). V was shortened by 6 bases and J by 4 bases, with 21 bases between the two germline ends. The CDR3 is 16 amino acids. Germline values: CDR1 MNHEY, CDR2 SMNVEV (reference sequence). The CDR3 sequence is CASRRTQGLGTETQYF. For the CDR3, the DNA is TGTGCCAGCAGACGGACTCAGGGGCTGGGTACAGAGACCCAGTACTTC.

The CDR3 bases are TGTGCCAGCAGCTTAATCTCCGGAGAGACCCAGTACTTC. Protein sequence: CASSLISGETQYF. This chain links TRBV7-2 with TRBJ2-5; D is ambiguous. The CDR3 has 13 amino acids. Germline assignment: CDR1 SGHTA and CDR2 FQGNSA. V shed 2 bases and J shed 4 bases, with 8 bases lying between them.

Only a few counts were recorded for this clonotype. The gene calls are TRBV5-1 and TRBJ1-4, with 7 nucleotides matching TRBD1. CDR3 length: 14 residues. Germline CDR1 is SGHRS and CDR2 is YFSETQ. J lost 5 bases, V lost 0 bases, and 1 base had no gene match. In DNA form, the CDR3 reads TGCGCCAGCAGCTTGGAGGGGGCGAATGAAAAACTGTTTTTT. Protein sequence: CASSLEGANEKLFF.

The chain has TRBV7-2 and TRBJ2-1; D tentatively reads TRBD1 or TRBD2 (5 bases each). The germline V gene has CDR1 SGHTA and CDR2 FQGNSA. Trimming removed 5 bases at V and 0 bases at J, with 11 bases between. CDR3 length: 15 residues. This CDR3 reads CASSRDGYSYNEQFF. CDR3 DNA sequence: TGTGCCAGCAGCCGGGACGGCTACTCCTACAATGAGCAGTTCTTC.

The chain carries TRBV9 and TRBJ1-1; D is undetermined. CDR1 and CDR2 from the germline V gene are SGDLS and YYNGEE. V was clipped by 3 bases and J by 0 bases, with 21 bases between them. The CDR3 has 18 residues. For the CDR3, the DNA is TGTGCCAGCAGCGCGGGAACAGTCTCCCGGGGAGTGAACACTGAAGCTTTCTTT. It codes for CASSAGTVSRGVNTEAFF.

As concerns this clonotype: This may arise from a read error, as a much more abundant clone is one base away. This chain joins TRBV7-9 and TRBJ1-5; D call uncertain. The CDR3 has 13 amino acids. V lost 4 bases and J lost 0, with 4 bases in between. Germline V gene data show CDR1 as SEHNR and CDR2 as FQNEAQ (reference sequence). CDR3 loop: CASSSISNQPQHF. The CDR3 coding sequence is TGTGCCAGCAGCTCGATTAGCAATCAGCCCCAGCATTTT.

The rearrangement joins TRBV2 to TRBJ2-7; 7 bases fit TRBD1. With V trimmed by 7 bases and J by 3 bases, 6 bases remained unmatched. This CDR3 is 13 amino acids long. Germline CDR1 and CDR2: SNHLY and FYNNEI. CDR3 residues: CASTWTGLYEQYF. The CDR3, as DNA: TGTGCCAGCACTTGGACAGGTCTCTACGAGCAGTACTTC. Using reference TRBV2 and TRBJ2-7 for the parts outside the CDR3, the full variable domain is EPEVTQTPSHQVTQMGQEVILRCVPISNHLYFYWYRQILGQKVEFLVSFYNNEISEKSEIFDDQFSVERPDGSNFTLKIRSTKLEDSAMYFCASTWTGLYEQYFGPGTRLTVT.

This clonotype turned up a few times. This sequence joins TRBV4-2 and TRBJ2-3; 8 positions agree with TRBD2. The J segment lost 5 bases and the V segment lost 0 bases, leaving 10 bases of the junction unmatched. CDR1 is LGHNA, CDR2 YNFKEQ, per germline. The CDR3 consists of 17 residues. The CDR3 nucleotides read TGTGCCAGCAGCCAAGATCTGCCTAGCGGGCTCGTAGATACGCAGTATTTT. Encoded protein: CASSQDLPSGLVDTQYF.

The chain couples TRBV12-3 or TRBV12-4 to TRBJ2-3, with TRBD1 as a possible D gene (6 bases). V was shortened by 6 bases and J by 3 bases, with 16 bases between the two germline ends. The CDR3 sequence is 15 residues long. Here the CDR3 DNA reads TGTGCCAGCAGCACAGGGTACGGACGAACAGATACGCAGTATTTT. Its translation: CASSTGYGRTDTQYF.

The chain recombines TRBV28 with TRBJ1-1; maybe TRBD1 (5 bases). The V and J ends lost 7 bases and 9 bases respectively, with 15 bases between them. The germline V gene has CDR1 MDHEN and CDR2 SYDVKM. The CDR3 loop spans 12 amino acids. The CDR3 here is CASTAGPAKAFF. The CDR3 DNA follows: TGTGCCAGCACCGCAGGGCCGGCCAAAGCTTTCTTT.

This clonotype has just a few counts. The DNA for the CDR3 is TGTGCCAGCAGTTTAGGCCCCGGACTAGCGGAAAACATTCAGTACTTC. Encoded protein: CASSLGPGLAENIQYF. V and J are TRBV28 and TRBJ2-4; 10 bases fit TRBD2. The V segment lost 2 bases and the J segment 5 bases; nucleotides outside the gene matches: 6. Looked up from germline, CDR1 is MDHEN and CDR2 is SYDVKM. This CDR3 comprises 16 residues.